Listed below are T cell receptor beta chains from one sample, sequenced in a study of blood T cell repertoires in COVID-19. Measured with immunoSEQ multiplex PCR; TCRdb has only the in-frame clones, and not every one. This sample yields over 100,000 clones, of which over 75% are seen a single time; about 11% belongs to the top ten. Sequencing was done on a sample of peripheral blood. The source is a man of 80 years or more with acute or convalescent COVID-19. The CDR3 runs from the conserved cysteine through the conserved F or W. The D gene is left open where the match is weak. Clone size appears in some rows only: once, few, many, or a class for an expanded clone.

d_call,v_call,j_call,clone_size,cdr3_nt,cdr3_aa
NA,TRBV11-2,TRBJ1-2,few,TGTGCCAGCAGCTCGGGATTGAACTATGGCTACACCTTC,CASSSGLNYGYTF
TRBD1,TRBV5-1,TRBJ2-5,few,TGCGCCAGCAGAAGGACAGGGGATGAGACCCAGTACTTC,CASRRTGDETQYF
NA,TRBV5-1,TRBJ1-2,NA,TGCGCCAGCAGCGCCGGACAATTCGGTGGCTACACCTTC,CASSAGQFGGYTF
TRBD1,TRBV4-2,TRBJ1-1,NA,TGTGCCAGCAGCCATACCGGCCGGGACAGGGGTCGGAACACTGAAGCTTTCTTT,CASSHTGRDRGRNTEAFF
NA,TRBV5-4,TRBJ2-7,NA,TGTGCCAGCCAAAATCAGCTAGACGAGCAGTACTTC,CASQNQLDEQYF
NA,TRBV7-3,TRBJ1-1,NA,TGTGCCAGCAGCTTCTTCCTAAACACTGAAGCTTTCTTT,CASSFFLNTEAFF
TRBD1,TRBV19,TRBJ1-2,NA,TGTGCCAGTAGTATAGAAGGGGGCAGCTATGGCTACACCTTC,CASSIEGGSYGYTF
NA,TRBV7-3,TRBJ2-1,few,TGTGCCAGCAGCTTATGGGGTCCGGGGGAGCAGTTCTTC,CASSLWGPGEQFF
NA,TRBV6-5,TRBJ1-2,NA,TGTGCCAGCAGGCGGGCTGCCTATGGCTACACCTTC,CASRRAAYGYTF
TRBD1,TRBV28,TRBJ1-1,NA,TGTGCCAGCAGTTTAACCCGGACAGGGAACACTGAAGCTTTCTTT,CASSLTRTGNTEAFF
TRBD1,TRBV6-4,TRBJ2-2,NA,TGTGCCAGCAGTGTGGACAGGTCGAACACCGGGGAGCTGTTTTTT,CASSVDRSNTGELFF
TRBD1,TRBV5-6,TRBJ1-4,NA,TGTGCCAGCAGCTTGATGACAGGGGGTCGCGAAAAACTGTTTTTT,CASSLMTGGREKLFF
TRBD2,TRBV5-1,TRBJ2-7,NA,TGCGCCAGCAGTCGGGGGGGAAACTACGAGCAGTACTTC,CASSRGGNYEQYF
TRBD1,TRBV13,TRBJ1-2,NA,TGTGCCAGCAGCTTAGGGGACAGGCCCCGGGGCTATGGCTACACCTTC,CASSLGDRPRGYGYTF
TRBD1,TRBV18,TRBJ1-5,few,TGTGCCAGCTCAGACAGGGTTCTTAGCAATCAGCCCCAGCATTTT,CASSDRVLSNQPQHF
NA,TRBV6-5,TRBJ1-6,NA,TGTGCCAGCAGTCCCCCAGGGACTCCAGGTTCACCCCTCCACTTT,CASSPPGTPGSPLHF
NA,TRBV5-1,TRBJ2-1,NA,TGCGCCAGCAGCTTGCGGCGGGACAATGAGCAGTTCTTC,CASSLRRDNEQFF
TRBD2,TRBV29-1,TRBJ2-1,NA,TGCAGCGTTGAACTCGCCCGGGGACTAGCGGGAAATGAGCAGTTCTTC,CSVELARGLAGNEQFF
TRBD1,TRBV10-3,TRBJ1-5,NA,TGTGCCATCAGCATCACAGGGGATCAGCCCCAGCATTTT,CAISITGDQPQHF
TRBD2,TRBV7-2,TRBJ2-1,NA,TGTGCCAGCAGCCCAGATGGGACTAGCGGTTACAATGAGCAGTTCTTC,CASSPDGTSGYNEQFF
NA,TRBV2,TRBJ1-6,many,TGTGCCAGCAGGGGCTATGAGGGCTATAATTCACCCCTCCACTTT,CASRGYEGYNSPLHF
TRBD1,TRBV6-4,TRBJ1-5,NA,TGTGCCAGCAGTCCGGACAGGGGTTTGCAGCCCCAGCATTTT,CASSPDRGLQPQHF
NA,TRBV2,TRBJ1-4,NA,TGTGCCAGCAGGGAATTTAGGACAGATAATGAAAAACTGTTTTTT,CASREFRTDNEKLFF
TRBD1,TRBV19,TRBJ1-6,few,TGTGCCAGTAGTATCAGCACAGGGGGGTCACCCCTCCACTTT,CASSISTGGSPLHF
TRBD2,TRBV7-2,TRBJ2-2,NA,TGTGCCAGCAGCTTAAGTAGCGGGGGGGCACTTACCGGGGAGCTGTTTTTT,CASSLSSGGALTGELFF
TRBD2,TRBV18,TRBJ2-1,few,TGTGCCAGCTCACCTGGGCTAGCGGAATACAATGAGCAGTTCTTC,CASSPGLAEYNEQFF
TRBD1,TRBV19,TRBJ1-6,NA,TGTGCCAGTAGTACAGCCGGGACAGGTGTCTCACCCCTCCACTTT,CASSTAGTGVSPLHF
NA,TRBV7-2,TRBJ2-2,NA,TGTGCCAGCAGCTTAAATCCCCAGGCCAACACCGGGGAGCTGTTTTTT,CASSLNPQANTGELFF
NA,TRBV6-5,TRBJ2-3,NA,TGTGCCAGCAGAGCCCGGGACAAAAACACAGATACGCAGTATTTT,CASRARDKNTDTQYF
NA,TRBV6-2/TRBV6-3,TRBJ1-2,NA,TGTGCCAGCAGCCTCGGAGGAGTGAGTGGCTACACCTTC,CASSLGGVSGYTF
TRBD1,TRBV5-5,TRBJ2-3,once,TGTGCCAGCAGCTGGGACAGGGTCTTCACAGATACGCAGTATTTT,CASSWDRVFTDTQYF